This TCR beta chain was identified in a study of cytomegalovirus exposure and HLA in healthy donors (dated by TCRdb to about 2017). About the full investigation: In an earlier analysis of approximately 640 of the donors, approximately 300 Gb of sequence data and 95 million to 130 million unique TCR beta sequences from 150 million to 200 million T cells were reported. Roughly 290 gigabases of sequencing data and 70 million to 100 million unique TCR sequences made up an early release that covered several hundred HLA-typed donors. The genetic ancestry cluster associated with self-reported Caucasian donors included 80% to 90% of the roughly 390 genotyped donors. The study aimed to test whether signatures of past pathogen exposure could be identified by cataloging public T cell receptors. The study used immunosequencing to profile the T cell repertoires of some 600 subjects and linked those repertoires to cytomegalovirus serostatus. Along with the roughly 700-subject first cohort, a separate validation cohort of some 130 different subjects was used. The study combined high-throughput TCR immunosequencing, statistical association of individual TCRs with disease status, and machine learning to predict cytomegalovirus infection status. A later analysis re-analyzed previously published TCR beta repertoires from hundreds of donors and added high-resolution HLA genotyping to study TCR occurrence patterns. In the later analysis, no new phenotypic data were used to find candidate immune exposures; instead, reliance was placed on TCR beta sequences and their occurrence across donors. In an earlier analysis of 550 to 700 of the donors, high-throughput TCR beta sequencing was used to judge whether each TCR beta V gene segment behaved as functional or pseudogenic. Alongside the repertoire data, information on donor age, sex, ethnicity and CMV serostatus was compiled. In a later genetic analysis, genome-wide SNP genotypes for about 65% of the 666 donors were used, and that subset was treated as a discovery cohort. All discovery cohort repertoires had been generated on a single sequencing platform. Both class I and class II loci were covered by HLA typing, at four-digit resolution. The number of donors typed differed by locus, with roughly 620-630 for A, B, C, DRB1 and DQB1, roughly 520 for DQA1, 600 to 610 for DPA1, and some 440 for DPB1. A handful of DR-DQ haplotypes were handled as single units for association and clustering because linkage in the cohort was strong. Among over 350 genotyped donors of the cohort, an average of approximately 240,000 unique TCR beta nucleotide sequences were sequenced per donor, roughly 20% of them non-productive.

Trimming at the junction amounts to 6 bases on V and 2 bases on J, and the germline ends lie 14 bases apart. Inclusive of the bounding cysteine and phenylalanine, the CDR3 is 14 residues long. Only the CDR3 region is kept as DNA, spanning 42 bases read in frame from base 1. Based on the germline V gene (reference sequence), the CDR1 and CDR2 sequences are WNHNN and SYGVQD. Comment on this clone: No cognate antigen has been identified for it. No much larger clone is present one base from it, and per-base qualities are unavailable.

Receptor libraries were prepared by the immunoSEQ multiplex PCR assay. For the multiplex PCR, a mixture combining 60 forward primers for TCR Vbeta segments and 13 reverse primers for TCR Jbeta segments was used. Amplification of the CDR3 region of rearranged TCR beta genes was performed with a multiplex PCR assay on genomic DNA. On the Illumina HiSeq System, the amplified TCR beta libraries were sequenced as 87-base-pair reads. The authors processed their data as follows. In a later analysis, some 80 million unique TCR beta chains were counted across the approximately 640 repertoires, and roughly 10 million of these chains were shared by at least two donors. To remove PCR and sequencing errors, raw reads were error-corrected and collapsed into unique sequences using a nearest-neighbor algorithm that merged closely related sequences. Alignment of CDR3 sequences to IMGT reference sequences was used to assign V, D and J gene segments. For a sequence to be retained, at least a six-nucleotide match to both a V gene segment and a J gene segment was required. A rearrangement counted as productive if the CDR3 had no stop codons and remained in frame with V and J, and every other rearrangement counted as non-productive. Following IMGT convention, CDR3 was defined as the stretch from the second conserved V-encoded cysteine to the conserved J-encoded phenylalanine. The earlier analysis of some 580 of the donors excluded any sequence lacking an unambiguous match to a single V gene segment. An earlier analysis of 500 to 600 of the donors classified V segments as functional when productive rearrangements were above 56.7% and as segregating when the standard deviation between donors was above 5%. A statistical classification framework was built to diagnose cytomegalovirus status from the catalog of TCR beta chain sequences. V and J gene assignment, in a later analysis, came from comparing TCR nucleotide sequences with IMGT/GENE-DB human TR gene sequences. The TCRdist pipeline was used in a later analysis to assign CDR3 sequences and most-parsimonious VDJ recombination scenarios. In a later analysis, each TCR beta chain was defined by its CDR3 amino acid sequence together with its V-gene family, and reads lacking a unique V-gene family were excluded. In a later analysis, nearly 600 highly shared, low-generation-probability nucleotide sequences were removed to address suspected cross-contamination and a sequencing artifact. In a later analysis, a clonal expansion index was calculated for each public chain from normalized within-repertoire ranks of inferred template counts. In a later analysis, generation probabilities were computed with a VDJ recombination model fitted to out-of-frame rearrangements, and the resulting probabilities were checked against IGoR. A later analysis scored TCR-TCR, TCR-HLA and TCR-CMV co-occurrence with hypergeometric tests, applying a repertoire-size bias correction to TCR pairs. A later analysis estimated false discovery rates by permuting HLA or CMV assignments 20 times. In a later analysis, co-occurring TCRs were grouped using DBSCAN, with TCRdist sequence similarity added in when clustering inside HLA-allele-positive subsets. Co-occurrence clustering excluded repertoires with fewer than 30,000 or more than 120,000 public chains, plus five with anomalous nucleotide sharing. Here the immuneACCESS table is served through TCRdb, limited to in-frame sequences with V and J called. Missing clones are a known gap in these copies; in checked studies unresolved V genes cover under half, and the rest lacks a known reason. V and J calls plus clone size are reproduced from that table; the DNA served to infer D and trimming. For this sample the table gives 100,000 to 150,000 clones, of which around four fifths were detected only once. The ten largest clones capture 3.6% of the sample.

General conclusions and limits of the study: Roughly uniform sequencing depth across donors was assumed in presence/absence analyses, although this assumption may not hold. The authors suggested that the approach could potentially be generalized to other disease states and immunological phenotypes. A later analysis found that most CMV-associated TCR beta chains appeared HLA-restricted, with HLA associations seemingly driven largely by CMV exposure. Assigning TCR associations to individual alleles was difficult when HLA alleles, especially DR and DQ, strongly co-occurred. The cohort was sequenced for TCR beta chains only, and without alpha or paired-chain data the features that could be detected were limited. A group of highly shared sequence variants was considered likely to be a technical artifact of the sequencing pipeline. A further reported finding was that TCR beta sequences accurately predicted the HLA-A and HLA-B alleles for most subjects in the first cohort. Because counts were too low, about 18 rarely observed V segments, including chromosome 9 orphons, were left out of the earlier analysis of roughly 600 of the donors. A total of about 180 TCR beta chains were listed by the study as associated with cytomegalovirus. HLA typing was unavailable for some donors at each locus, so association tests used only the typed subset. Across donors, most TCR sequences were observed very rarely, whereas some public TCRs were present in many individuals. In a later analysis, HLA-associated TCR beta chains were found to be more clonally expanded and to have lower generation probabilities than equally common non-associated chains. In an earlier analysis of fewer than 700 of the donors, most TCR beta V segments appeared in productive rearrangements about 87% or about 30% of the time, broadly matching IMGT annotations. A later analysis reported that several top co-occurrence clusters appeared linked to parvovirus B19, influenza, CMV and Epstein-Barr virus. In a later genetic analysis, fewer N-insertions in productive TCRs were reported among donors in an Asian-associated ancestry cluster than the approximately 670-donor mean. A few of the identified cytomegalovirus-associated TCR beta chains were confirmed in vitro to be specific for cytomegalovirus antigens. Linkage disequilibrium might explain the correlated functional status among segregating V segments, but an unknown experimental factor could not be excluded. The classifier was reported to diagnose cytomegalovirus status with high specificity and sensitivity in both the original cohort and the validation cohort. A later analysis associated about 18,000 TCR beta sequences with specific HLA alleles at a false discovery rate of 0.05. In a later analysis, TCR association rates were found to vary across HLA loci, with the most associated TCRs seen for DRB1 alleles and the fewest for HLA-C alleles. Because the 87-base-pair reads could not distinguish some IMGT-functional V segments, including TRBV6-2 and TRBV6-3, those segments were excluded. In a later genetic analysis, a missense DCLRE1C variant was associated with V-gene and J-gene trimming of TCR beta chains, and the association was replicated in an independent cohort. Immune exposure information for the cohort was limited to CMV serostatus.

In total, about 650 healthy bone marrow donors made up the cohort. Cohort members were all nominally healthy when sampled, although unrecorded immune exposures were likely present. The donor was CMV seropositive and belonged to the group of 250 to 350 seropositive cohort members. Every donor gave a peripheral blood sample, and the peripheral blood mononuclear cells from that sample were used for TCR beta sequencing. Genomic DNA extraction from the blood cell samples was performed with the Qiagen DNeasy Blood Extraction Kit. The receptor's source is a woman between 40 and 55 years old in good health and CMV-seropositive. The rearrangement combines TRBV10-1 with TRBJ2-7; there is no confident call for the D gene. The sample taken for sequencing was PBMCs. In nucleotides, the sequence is TGCGCCAGCAGGGATTCTTCACAGCCCTACGAGCAGTACTTC. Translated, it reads CASRDSSQPYEQYF.